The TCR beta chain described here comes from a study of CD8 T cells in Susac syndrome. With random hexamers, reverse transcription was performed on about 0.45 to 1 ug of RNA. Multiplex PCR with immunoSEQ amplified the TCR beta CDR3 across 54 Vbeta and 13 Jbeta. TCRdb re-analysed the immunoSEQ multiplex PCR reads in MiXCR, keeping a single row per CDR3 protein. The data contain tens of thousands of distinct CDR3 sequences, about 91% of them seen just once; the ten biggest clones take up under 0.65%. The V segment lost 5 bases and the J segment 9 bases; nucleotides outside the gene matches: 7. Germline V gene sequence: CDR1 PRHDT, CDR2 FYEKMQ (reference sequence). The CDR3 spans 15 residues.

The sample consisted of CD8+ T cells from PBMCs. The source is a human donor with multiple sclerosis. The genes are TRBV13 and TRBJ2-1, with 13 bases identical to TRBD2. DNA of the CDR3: TGTGCCAGCAGCCCGGGACTAGCGGGATTCGGTGAGCAGTTCTTC. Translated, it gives CASSPGLAGFGEQFF. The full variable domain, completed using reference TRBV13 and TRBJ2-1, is AAGVIQSPRHLIKEKRETATLKCYPIPRHDTVYWYQQGPGQDPQFLISFYEKMQSDKGSIPDRFSAQQFSDYHSELNMSSLELGDSALYFCASSPGLAGFGEQFFGPGTRLTVL.